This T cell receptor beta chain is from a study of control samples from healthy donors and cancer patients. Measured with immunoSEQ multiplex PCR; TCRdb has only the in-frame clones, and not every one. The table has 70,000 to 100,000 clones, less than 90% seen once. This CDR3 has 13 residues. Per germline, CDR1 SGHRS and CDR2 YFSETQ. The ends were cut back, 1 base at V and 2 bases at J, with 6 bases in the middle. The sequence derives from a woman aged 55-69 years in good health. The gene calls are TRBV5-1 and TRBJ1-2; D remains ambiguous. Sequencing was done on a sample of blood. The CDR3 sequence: CASSLTANYGYTF. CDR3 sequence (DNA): TGCGCCAGCAGCTTGACCGCCAACTATGGCTACACCTTC. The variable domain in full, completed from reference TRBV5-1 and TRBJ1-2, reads KAGVTQTPRYLIKTRGQQVTLSCSPISGHRSVSWYQQTPGQGLQFLFEYFSETQRNKGNFPGRFSGRQFSNSRSEMNVSTLELGDSALYLCASSLTANYGYTFGSGTRLTVV.